This T cell receptor beta chain was retrieved from a study of PD-1 blockade in mismatch repair-deficient tumors. Study details: All were previously treated, progressing patients with 12 mismatch repair-deficient cancer types. Study results and caveats: Tumor-resident clones, often absent from pretreatment blood, expanded after pembrolizumab and then contracted.

TCRdb keeps only in-frame clones here, not all; method: immunoSEQ multiplex PCR. The data show over 30,000 clones, about 85% seen once. Looked up from germline, CDR1 is SGHNT and CDR2 is YYREEE (reference sequence). The ends were cut back, 1 base at V and 4 bases at J, with 11 bases in the middle. The CDR3 runs 14 residues. TCR sequencing covered three patients who responded to pembrolizumab. As concerns this clone: No antigen is known for it.

Sequenced material: PBMCs, taken less than 7 weeks after starting pembrolizumab. The TCR comes from an adult with mismatch repair-deficient cancer. The rearrangement uses TRBV5-4 and TRBJ1-1, with a tentative D call TRBD1 (6 bases). The CDR3 sequence is CASSLREGGTEAFF. CDR3 DNA: TGTGCCAGCAGCTTGAGGGAAGGGGGCACTGAAGCTTTCTTT.